Detailed here is one T cell receptor beta chain. The antigen is unknown. This sample is drawn from a study of graft-versus-host responses after intestinal transplantation. Study as a whole: All recipients were transplanted with multivisceral, liver-intestinal, or isolated intestinal grafts. Anti-thymocyte globulin served as induction for all recipients, who then took tacrolimus and steroids for two to three years.

Study results and limitations: GvH clones were identified in recipient marrow, with some first appearing in ileum or blood. High graft-versus-host to host-versus-graft T cell clonal ratios marked allografts of patients with graft-donor macrochimerism.

TCRdb's copy holds only in-frame clones and misses some; the assay was immunoSEQ multiplex PCR. The table has about 82,000 clones, around 93% seen once. This CDR3 comprises 16 residues. Per the germline V gene, CDR1 is SGHDN and CDR2 is FVKESK. V lost 3 bases, J lost 6 bases, and 18 bases lay in between. This rearrangement joins TRBV14 to TRBJ2-1; perhaps TRBD2 as D (6 bases). This clonotype originated in a human donor who was the organ donor for an intestinal transplant. The sample here was unstimulated CD4+ T cells sorted from spleen or lymph node cells, taken before transplant. CDR3 region: CASSHPGLAKGNEQFF. For the CDR3, the DNA is TGTGCCAGCAGCCATCCCGGGCTAGCGAAGGGCAATGAGCAGTTCTTC.